The present TCR beta chain was sequenced within a study of beta chain features in type 1 diabetes. Trimming stripped 3 bases from V and 5 bases from J, with 8 bases between. The germline V gene encodes CDR1 SGHRS and CDR2 YFSETQ. There are 12 residues in the CDR3. The investigators reverse transcribed all of the isolated RNA, so they sequenced expressed TCRB transcripts. Naive, central memory and regulatory T cell samples produced a mean of about 3.4 million reads. Sequenced by immunoSEQ multiplex PCR; TCRdb stores in-frame clones only, minus some. The top ten hold 0.019% of the sample, which has 350,000 to 450,000 clones, about 16% seen once. This clone has just a few counts. The antigen remains undetermined. Study outcomes and limitations: Reads derived from cDNA could over-represent cells showing high TCR expression.

The receptor comes from a woman aged 18-29 years in good health. Sequencing used naive CD4+ T cells from blood. The chain links TRBV5-1 to TRBJ2-5; a possible D gene is TRBD1 (5 bases). This CDR3 is CASSYRTETQYF. The CDR3 region has the DNA TGCGCCAGCAGCTACAGGACGGAGACCCAGTACTTC.